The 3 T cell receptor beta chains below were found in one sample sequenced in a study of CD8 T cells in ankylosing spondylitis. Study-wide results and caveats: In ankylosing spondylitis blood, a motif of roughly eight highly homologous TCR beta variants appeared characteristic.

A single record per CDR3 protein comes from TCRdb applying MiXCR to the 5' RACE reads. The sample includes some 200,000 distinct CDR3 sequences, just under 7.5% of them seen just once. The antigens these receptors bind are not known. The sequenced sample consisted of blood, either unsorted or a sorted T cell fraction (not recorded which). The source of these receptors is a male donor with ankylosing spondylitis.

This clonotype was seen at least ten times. In DNA, the CDR3 is TGTGCCAGCAGCCACCCGGGACAGGGGTATAATGAGCAGTTCTTC. Its translation is CASSHPGQGYNEQFF. V is TRBV3-1 and J is TRBJ2-1; 10 bases align to TRBD1. Trimming removed 3 bases from V and 7 bases from J; junction bases left unmatched: 6. Germline V gene data show CDR1 as LGHDT and CDR2 as YNNKEL (reference sequence). The CDR3 covers 15 residues.

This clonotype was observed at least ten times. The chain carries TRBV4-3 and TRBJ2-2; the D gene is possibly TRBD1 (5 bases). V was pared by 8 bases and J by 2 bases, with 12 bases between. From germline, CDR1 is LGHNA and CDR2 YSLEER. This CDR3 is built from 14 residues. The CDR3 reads CASAWGSNTGELFF. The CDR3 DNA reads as TGCGCCAGCGCCTGGGGCTCCAACACCGGGGAGCTGTTTTTT.

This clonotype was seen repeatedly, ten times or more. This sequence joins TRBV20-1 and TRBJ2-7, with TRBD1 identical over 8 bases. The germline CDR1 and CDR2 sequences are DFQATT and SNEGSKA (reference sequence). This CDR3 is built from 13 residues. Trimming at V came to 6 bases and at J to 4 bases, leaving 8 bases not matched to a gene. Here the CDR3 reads CSARGQGAYEQYF. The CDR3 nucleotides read TGCAGTGCCAGGGGGCAGGGAGCATACGAGCAGTACTTC.